This entry lists 28 T cell receptor beta chains sequenced from one sample in a study of T cell changes during pregnancy in multiple sclerosis. Repertoires were generated with immunoSEQ multiplex PCR, while TCRdb's copy carries only in-frame clones and drops some. The sample records 75,000 to 80,000 clones, just under 95% being singletons. The material was peripheral blood, obtained in the second trimester of pregnancy. The receptor source for this set is a female donor in good health, enrolled as a control in a pregnancy study.

The chain's CDR3 is CASSSGQGREKLFF. CDR3 DNA: TGTGCCAGCAGCTCGGGACAGGGACGGGAAAAACTGTTTTTT. The V call is TRBV7-9, the J call TRBJ1-4; TRBD1 matches 9 bases. V was pared by 4 bases and J by 8 bases, with 5 bases of the junction left unmatched. The CDR3 is 14 amino acids. CDR1 is SEHNR, CDR2 FQNEAQ, per germline (reference sequence). The full variable domain, in which reference TRBV7-9 and TRBJ1-4 provide the parts outside the CDR3, is DTGVSQNPRHKITKRGQNVTFRCDPISEHNRLYWYRQTLGQGPEFLTYFQNEAQLEKSRLLSDRFSAERPKGSFSTLEIQRTEQGDSAMYLCASSSGQGREKLFFGSGTQLSVL.

This chain connects TRBV7-2 to TRBJ1-1; no definite D call. The germline V and J ends were trimmed by 1 base and 0 bases, with 6 bases remaining between them. The CDR3 has 14 residues. Germline CDR1 and CDR2: SGHTA and FQGNSA. CDR3 in DNA: TGTGCCAGCAGCTTAGGGAGAATGAACACTGAAGCTTTCTTT. As protein: CASSLGRMNTEAFF.

The chain couples TRBV10-3 to TRBJ1-2, with 10 bases aligning to TRBD1. V shed 4 bases and J 5 bases; nucleotides not matched to a gene: 1. This CDR3 contains 13 residues. Germline CDR1 ENHRY, CDR2 SYGVKD. The CDR3 DNA reads TGTGCCATCAGTGGGACAGGGGGGTATGGCTACACCTTC. Amino acid sequence: CAISGTGGYGYTF.

This chain uses TRBV6-5 with TRBJ1-2; TRBD1 matches 9 bases. Germline V gene sequence: CDR1 MNHEY, CDR2 SVGAGI. There are 14 residues in the CDR3. V dropped 6 bases and J dropped 8; count of bases not matched to a gene: 10. This chain's CDR3 is CASRQTQGARGYTF. CDR3 coding DNA: TGTGCCAGCAGGCAAACACAGGGGGCGAGGGGCTACACCTTC.

The J gene is TRBJ1-2, the V gene TRBV5-4, with D possibly TRBD1 on 5 matching bases. Trimming took off 5 bases at V and 3 bases at J, with 17 bases between the two ends. The germline CDR1 and CDR2 sequences are SGHNT and YYREEE (reference sequence). This CDR3 has 15 amino acids. The CDR3 protein is CASSQGQGRDYGYTF. In DNA, the CDR3 is TGTGCCAGCAGTCAAGGTCAGGGCAGAGACTATGGCTACACCTTC.

V usage is TRBV4-1 and J usage is TRBJ2-3; tentatively, D is TRBD2 (6 bases). The germline V gene encodes CDR1 MGHRA and CDR2 YSYEKL. Trimming left V 0 bases short and J 10 bases short, with 14 bases between. There are 14 residues in the CDR3. The CDR3, as DNA: TGCGCCAGCAGCCAAGAGGAGGGGAGGCAGGCGCAGTATTTT. Amino acids: CASSQEEGRQAQYF.

The chain couples TRBV6-4 to TRBJ2-3, with 12 bases matching TRBD2. This CDR3 contains 15 residues. Per the germline V gene, CDR1 is MRHNA and CDR2 is SNTAGT. J lost 6 bases, V lost 3 bases, and 4 bases had no gene match. CDR3 in amino acids: CASSDLAGGPDTQYF. CDR3 DNA sequence: TGTGCCAGCAGTGATCTAGCGGGGGGGCCGGATACGCAGTATTTT.

This chain joins TRBV11-2 and TRBJ2-2; a possible D gene is TRBD2 (7 bases). The V gene lost 1 base and the J gene lost 6 bases, with 9 bases spanning the gap. CDR3 length: 14 residues. Per germline, CDR1 SGHAT and CDR2 FQNNGV. CDR3 loop: CASSLVGGPGELFF. The CDR3 bases are TGTGCCAGCAGCTTAGTCGGGGGGCCCGGGGAGCTGTTTTTT.

V gene TRBV4-2 combines with J gene TRBJ1-3; D perhaps matches TRBD1 (5 bases). V shed 3 bases and J shed 0 bases, with 15 bases lying between them. The CDR3 loop spans 17 amino acids. Germline V gene data show CDR1 as LGHNA and CDR2 as YNFKEQ. The CDR3: CASSQERGGGSGNTIYF. The CDR3 DNA follows: TGTGCCAGCAGCCAGGAGAGGGGAGGAGGCTCTGGAAACACCATATATTTT.

This chain uses TRBV27 with TRBJ2-3; 7 bases are a match to TRBD1. V lost 4 bases and J lost 0; bases outside the gene matches: 7. The CDR3 consists of 16 residues. The germline V gene has CDR1 MNHEY and CDR2 SMNVEV (reference sequence). CDR3 sequence reads: CASSSYRGSSTDTQYF. The CDR3, as DNA: TGTGCCAGCAGTTCCTACAGGGGATCGAGCACAGATACGCAGTATTTT.

This chain uses TRBV11-3 with TRBJ2-1; D might be TRBD1 (6 bases). The ends were cut back, 2 bases at V and 9 bases at J, with 20 bases in the middle. Germline V gene data show CDR1 as SGHNT and CDR2 as YENEEA. The CDR3 contains 16 residues. The CDR3 protein is CASSLYSGHSGGEQFF. The CDR3 DNA is TGTGCCAGCAGCTTATACTCGGGACACTCGGGTGGTGAGCAGTTCTTC.

This chain joins TRBV13 and TRBJ1-6, with 9 bases aligning to TRBD1. V gave up 3 bases and J gave up 8 bases; unmatched junction bases: 5. CDR3 length: 15 residues. Germline-derived CDR1 and CDR2 are PRHDT and FYEKMQ (reference sequence). The CDR3 DNA follows: TGTGCCAGCAGCTTCCAGGGACAGGGCTATTCACCCCTCCACTTT. Its protein product is CASSFQGQGYSPLHF. Supplemented by reference TRBV13 and TRBJ1-6, the full variable domain reads AAGVIQSPRHLIKEKRETATLKCYPIPRHDTVYWYQQGPGQDPQFLISFYEKMQSDKGSIPDRFSAQQFSDYHSELNMSSLELGDSALYFCASSFQGQGYSPLHFGNGTRLTVT.

This clone showed up just once. The chain is built from TRBV23-1 and TRBJ2-7, with 9 positions matching TRBD1. TRBV23-1 is an ORF, and what it does is uncertain. There are 15 residues in the CDR3. Trimming at V came to 4 bases and at J to 2 bases, leaving 6 bases not matched to a gene. CDR3 DNA sequence: TGCGCCAGCAGTCCCTCGACAGGGGGTCCCTACGAGCAGTACTTC. Encoded protein: CASSPSTGGPYEQYF.

This sequence joins TRBV21-1 and TRBJ2-2; TRBD2 is taken as the D call from the table, unchecked against the DNA. TRBV21-1 is a pseudogene segment. The CDR3 covers 16 residues. CDR3 residues: CASSKKRGGGTGELFF. CDR3 sequence (DNA): TGTGCCAGCAGTAAAAAGAGAGGGGGGGGCACCGGGGAGCTGTTTTTT.

The V and J genes are TRBV7-3 and TRBJ2-5, with D maybe TRBD1 (6 bases). The CDR3 is made up of 14 amino acids. Trimming stripped 5 bases from V and 5 bases from J, with 15 bases between. The germline V gene has CDR1 SGHTA and CDR2 FQGTGA. As DNA, the CDR3 is TGTGCCAGCAGCCCCGACAGGACCCGGGAGACCCAGTACTTC. It codes for CASSPDRTRETQYF. Based on the CDR3 plus reference TRBV7-3 and TRBJ2-5, the full variable domain is GAGVSQTPSNKVTEKGKYVELRCDPISGHTALYWYRQSLGQGPEFLIYFQGTGAADDSGLPNDRFFAVRPEGSVSTLKIQRTERGDSAVYLCASSPDRTRETQYFGPGTRLLVL.

The chain recombines TRBV7-6 with TRBJ2-7; D remains unclear. Germline V lookup: CDR1 SGHVS, CDR2 FNYEAQ. Deletions cut 8 bases from V and 4 bases from J, with 12 bases between. The CDR3 extends over 12 amino acids. CDR3: CASAVETYEQYF. The CDR3 bases are TGTGCCAGCGCCGTGGAGACGTACGAGCAGTACTTC.

The chain combines TRBV6-5 with TRBJ1-4; TRBD1 aligns across 7 bases. The CDR3 sequence is 12 residues long. J gave up 8 bases and V 9 bases, and 6 bases lay outside the gene matches. Germline V gene data show CDR1 as MNHEY and CDR2 as SVGAGI. The CDR3 reads CASRQGREKLFF. DNA of the CDR3: TGTGCCAGTAGACAGGGCAGAGAAAAACTGTTTTTT.

The chain recombines TRBV12-5 with TRBJ2-2; D is ambiguous. V lost 1 base, J lost 2 bases, and 14 bases lay in between. This CDR3 region has 17 residues. CDR1 is LGHNT and CDR2 is FRNRAP in the germline V gene. The CDR3: CASGLAAGGTNTGELFF. Written as DNA, the CDR3 is TGTGCTAGTGGTTTGGCGGCAGGTGGAACCAACACCGGGGAGCTGTTTTTT.

The gene calls are TRBV9 and TRBJ1-3; 8 bases map to TRBD1. This CDR3 contains 19 residues. V was pared by 0 bases and J by 0 bases, with 11 bases of the junction left unmatched. Germline lookup yields CDR1 SGDLS and CDR2 YYNGEE. The DNA for the CDR3 is TGTGCCAGCAGCGTAGGCAGGACAGGGTTTTCAACCTCTGGAAACACCATATATTTT. This gives the protein CASSVGRTGFSTSGNTIYF.

This chain joins TRBV9 and TRBJ1-1; no firm D call. Trimming took 0 bases from V and 3 from J, leaving 27 bases between them. The V gene's germline CDR1 is SGDLS and CDR2 YYNGEE. The length of the CDR3 is 20 residues. The CDR3 DNA follows: TGTGCCAGCAGCGTAGGTATAAGGTCGGGGTCTGGAACTTTGGACACTGAAGCTTTCTTT. Its translation is CASSVGIRSGSGTLDTEAFF.

This CDR3 is CASENQGAREKLFF. In DNA, the CDR3 is TGTGCCAGCGAAAATCAGGGGGCGCGTGAAAAACTGTTTTTT. This chain uses TRBV19 with TRBJ1-4; 8 bases agree with TRBD1. The V and J ends lost 9 bases and 7 bases, in that order; junction bases with no gene match: 10. This CDR3 contains 14 residues. From germline, CDR1 is LNHDA and CDR2 SQIVND (reference sequence).

The rearrangement uses TRBV4-3 and TRBJ1-4; D gene ambiguous. The CDR3 totals 15 residues. Germline V lookup: CDR1 LGHNA, CDR2 YSLEER. The germline V and J ends were trimmed by 0 bases and 5 bases, with 10 bases remaining between them. The CDR3 here is CASSQERAGNEKLFF. In DNA form, the CDR3 reads TGCGCCAGCAGCCAAGAGAGGGCGGGGAATGAAAAACTGTTTTTT.

This clone was detected only once. The chain combines TRBV18 with TRBJ2-3; possibly TRBD1 for D (5 bases). Germline CDR1 and CDR2: KGHSH and LQKENI. The CDR3 has 17 residues. The V end was cut by 6 bases, the J end by 2 bases, with 21 bases between. CDR3 nucleotide sequence: TGTGCCAGCTCCCCAGGGTACCGGGTAGAGGACACAGATACGCAGTATTTT. As protein: CASSPGYRVEDTDTQYF.

The CDR3 nucleotides read TGTGCCAGCAGCCTAGGACTAGCGGGGGCATCCTCCTACGAGCAGTACTTC. It codes for CASSLGLAGASSYEQYF. The chain has TRBV5-4 and TRBJ2-7; 13 nucleotides agree with TRBD2. The CDR3 is 17 residues long. The germline V gene encodes CDR1 SGHNT and CDR2 YYREEE (reference sequence). With V trimmed by 4 bases and J by 0 bases, 7 bases remained unmatched.

The chain joins TRBV5-6 to TRBJ1-3, with D possibly matching TRBD1 (5 bases). Trimming took 4 bases from V and 4 from J, leaving 21 bases between them. The CDR3 runs to 17 residues. Germline loops: CDR1 SGHDT, CDR2 YYEEEE. CDR3 loop: CASSLPRQSGHGNTIYF. CDR3 DNA: TGTGCCAGCAGCCTCCCCCGACAGTCAGGTCACGGAAACACCATATATTTT.

The chain employs TRBV21-1 and TRBJ1-4; TRBD1, the table's D call, was not compared with the DNA. TRBV21-1 is shown as a pseudogene. There are 17 residues in the CDR3. The CDR3 protein is CASRKIPGQGVEEKLFF. DNA of the CDR3: TGTGCCAGCAGGAAAATCCCTGGGCAGGGCGTGGAGGAAAAACTGTTTTTT.

The J gene is TRBJ2-2, the V gene TRBV7-9; TRBD1 aligns across 8 bases. V lost 5 bases and J lost 8; bases outside the gene matches: 7. CDR1 and CDR2 (germline): SEHNR, FQNEAQ (reference sequence). The CDR3 extends over 14 amino acids. The CDR3: CASSLGQGPGELFF. CDR3 DNA: TGTGCCAGCAGCCTTGGACAGGGCCCGGGGGAGCTGTTTTTT.

This clone is a singleton in its sample. This rearrangement joins TRBV5-6 to TRBJ2-1; 12 bases map to TRBD2. CDR1 is SGHDT, CDR2 YYEEEE, per germline. The J segment lost 7 bases and the V segment lost 1 base, leaving 9 bases of the junction unmatched. The CDR3 is 17 amino acids. CDR3 sequence: CASSLNLAGGPGNEQFF. The CDR3 region has the DNA TGTGCCAGCAGCTTGAACCTAGCGGGGGGGCCGGGGAATGAGCAGTTCTTC.